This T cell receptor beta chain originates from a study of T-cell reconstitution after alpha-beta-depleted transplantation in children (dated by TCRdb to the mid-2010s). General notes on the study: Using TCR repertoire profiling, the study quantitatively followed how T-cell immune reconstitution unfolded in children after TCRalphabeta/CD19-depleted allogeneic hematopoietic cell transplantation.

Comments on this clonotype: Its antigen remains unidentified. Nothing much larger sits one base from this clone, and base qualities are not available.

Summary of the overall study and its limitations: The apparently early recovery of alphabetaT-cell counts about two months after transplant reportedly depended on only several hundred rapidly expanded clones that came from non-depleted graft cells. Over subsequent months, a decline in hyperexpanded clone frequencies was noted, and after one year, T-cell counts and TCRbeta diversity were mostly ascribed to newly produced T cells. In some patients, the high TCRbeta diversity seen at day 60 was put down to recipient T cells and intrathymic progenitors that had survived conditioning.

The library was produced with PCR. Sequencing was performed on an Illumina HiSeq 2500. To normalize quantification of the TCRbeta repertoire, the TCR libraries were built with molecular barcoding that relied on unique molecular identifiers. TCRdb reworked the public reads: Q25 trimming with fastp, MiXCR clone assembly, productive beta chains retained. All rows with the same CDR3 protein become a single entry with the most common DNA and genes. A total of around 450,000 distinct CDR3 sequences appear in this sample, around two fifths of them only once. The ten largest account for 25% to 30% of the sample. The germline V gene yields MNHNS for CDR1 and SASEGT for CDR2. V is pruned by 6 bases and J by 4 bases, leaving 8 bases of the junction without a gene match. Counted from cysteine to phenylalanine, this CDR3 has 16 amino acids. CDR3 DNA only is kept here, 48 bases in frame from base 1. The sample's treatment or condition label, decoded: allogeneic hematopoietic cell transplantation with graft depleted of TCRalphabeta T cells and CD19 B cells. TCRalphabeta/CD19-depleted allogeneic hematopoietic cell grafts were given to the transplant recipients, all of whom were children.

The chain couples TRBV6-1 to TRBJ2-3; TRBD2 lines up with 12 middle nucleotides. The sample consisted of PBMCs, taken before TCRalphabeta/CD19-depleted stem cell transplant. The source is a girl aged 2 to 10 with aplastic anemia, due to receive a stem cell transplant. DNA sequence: TGTGCCAGCAGCCCCCTGACTAGCGGGAGATCAGATACGCAGTATTTT. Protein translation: CASSPLTSGRSDTQYF.